This T cell receptor beta chain is from a study of blood T cells in healthy people across ages. At the level of the study: Template switching captured about one barcoded beta molecule per two T cells.

In the case of this clonotype: The antigen is not known.

V gave up 5 bases and J gave up 4 bases; unmatched junction bases: 8. The V gene's germline CDR1 is SGHAT and CDR2 FQNNGV. The CDR3 length is 14 residues. Combining a sample-barcoded 5' primer with a J-beta primer mix, a second PCR ran for about 6 to 11 cycles. TCRdb passed the 5' RACE reads through MiXCR, listing each CDR3 protein once. The table records 1.5 million to 2 million distinct CDR3 sequences, roughly 30% of them present only once. Whole-study findings and limits: Unknown CMV status may confound age-related changes in expanded clones. Age showed a roughly linear inverse relationship with TCR beta diversity per million T cells. Compared with aged donors, long-lived donors showed fewer expanded clones, suggesting selection.

The specimen was blood. The clonotype was recovered from a woman in her twenties or thirties in good health. The rearrangement uses TRBV11-2 and TRBJ2-7; TRBD2 agrees at 7 bases. The CDR3 spells CASSMIAGRYEQYF. In DNA, the CDR3 is TGTGCCAGCAGCATGATAGCGGGCCGATACGAGCAGTACTTC. The complete variable domain, with remaining parts taken from reference TRBV11-2 and TRBJ2-7, reads EAGVAQSPRYKIIEKRQSVAFWCNPISGHATLYWYQQILGQGPKLLIQFQNNGVVDDSQLPKDRFSAERLKGVDSTLKIQPAKLEDSAVYLCASSMIAGRYEQYFGPGTRLTVT.